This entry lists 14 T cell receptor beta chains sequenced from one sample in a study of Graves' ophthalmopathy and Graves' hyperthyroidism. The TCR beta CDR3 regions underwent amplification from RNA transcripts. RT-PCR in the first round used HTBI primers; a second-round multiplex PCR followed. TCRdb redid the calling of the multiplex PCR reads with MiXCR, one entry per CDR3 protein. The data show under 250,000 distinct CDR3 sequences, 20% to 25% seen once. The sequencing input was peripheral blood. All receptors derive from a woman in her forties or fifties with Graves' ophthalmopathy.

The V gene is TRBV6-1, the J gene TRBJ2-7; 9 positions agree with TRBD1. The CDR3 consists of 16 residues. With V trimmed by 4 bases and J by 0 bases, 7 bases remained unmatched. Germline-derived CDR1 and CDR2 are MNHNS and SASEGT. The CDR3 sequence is CASSVDRGLSSYEQYF. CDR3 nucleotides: TGTGCCAGCAGTGTGGACAGGGGTCTAAGCTCCTACGAGCAGTACTTC.

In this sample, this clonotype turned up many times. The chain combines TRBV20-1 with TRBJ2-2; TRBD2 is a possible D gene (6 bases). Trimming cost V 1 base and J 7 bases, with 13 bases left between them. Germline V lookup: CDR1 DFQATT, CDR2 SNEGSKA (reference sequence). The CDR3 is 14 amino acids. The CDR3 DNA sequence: TGCAGTGCTAGAGTCGGAGGGCCAGGCGGGGAGCTGTTTTTT. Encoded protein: CSARVGGPGGELFF.

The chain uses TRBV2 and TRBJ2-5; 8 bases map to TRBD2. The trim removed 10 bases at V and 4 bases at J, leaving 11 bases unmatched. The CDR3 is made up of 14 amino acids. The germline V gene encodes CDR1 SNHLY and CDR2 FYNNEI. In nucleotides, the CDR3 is TGTGCCATAGGCAGCGGGAGTTTCGGAGAGACCCAGTACTTC. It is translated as CAIGSGSFGETQYF.

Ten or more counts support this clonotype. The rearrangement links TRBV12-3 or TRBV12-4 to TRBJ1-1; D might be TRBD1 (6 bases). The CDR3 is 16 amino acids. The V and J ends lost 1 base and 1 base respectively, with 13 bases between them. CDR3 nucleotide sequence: TGTGCCAGCAGTTTAGATTGGGGGCAGGGGAACACTGAAGCTTTCTTT. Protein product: CASSLDWGQGNTEAFF.

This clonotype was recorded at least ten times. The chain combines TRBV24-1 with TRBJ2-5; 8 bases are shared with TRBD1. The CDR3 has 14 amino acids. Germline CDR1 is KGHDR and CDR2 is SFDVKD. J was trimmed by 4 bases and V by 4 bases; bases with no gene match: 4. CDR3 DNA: TGTGCCACCAGTGACCGGACAGGGACAGAGACCCAGTACTTC. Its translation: CATSDRTGTETQYF.

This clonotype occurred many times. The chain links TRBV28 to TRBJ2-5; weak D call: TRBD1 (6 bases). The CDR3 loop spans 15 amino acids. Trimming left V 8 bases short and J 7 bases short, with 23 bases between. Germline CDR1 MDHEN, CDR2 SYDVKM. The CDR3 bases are TGTGCCAGCCAAACCCCCACAGGGCAGGTTGGGACCCAGTACTTC. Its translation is CASQTPTGQVGTQYF.

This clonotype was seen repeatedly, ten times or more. The CDR3 is CASSLRAGAQETQYF. As DNA, the CDR3 is TGTGCCAGCAGCTTACGAGCTGGGGCCCAAGAGACCCAGTACTTC. The rearrangement uses TRBV7-2 and TRBJ2-5, with D possibly matching TRBD1 (5 bases). Germline V gives CDR1 SGHTA, CDR2 FQGNSA. The ends were cut back, 2 bases at V and 1 base at J, with 11 bases in the middle. The CDR3 is made up of 15 amino acids.

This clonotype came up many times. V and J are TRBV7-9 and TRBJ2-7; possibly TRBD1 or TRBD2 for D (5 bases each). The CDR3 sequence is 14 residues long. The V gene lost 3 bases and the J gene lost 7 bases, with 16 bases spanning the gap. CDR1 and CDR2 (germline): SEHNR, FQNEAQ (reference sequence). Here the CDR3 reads CASSFPGTRGEQYF. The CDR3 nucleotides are TGTGCCAGCAGCTTCCCAGGGACCCGGGGTGAGCAGTACTTC.

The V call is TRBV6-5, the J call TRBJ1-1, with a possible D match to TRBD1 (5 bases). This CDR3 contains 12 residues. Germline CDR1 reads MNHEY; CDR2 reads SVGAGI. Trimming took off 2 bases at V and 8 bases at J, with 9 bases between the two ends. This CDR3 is CASSYDQGEAFF. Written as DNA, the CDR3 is TGTGCCAGCAGTTACGACCAGGGAGAAGCTTTCTTT.

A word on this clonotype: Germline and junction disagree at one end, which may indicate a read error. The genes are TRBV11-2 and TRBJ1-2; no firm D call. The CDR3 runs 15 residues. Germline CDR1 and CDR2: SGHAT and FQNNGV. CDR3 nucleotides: TGTGCCAGCAGCTTAGAAATGGCAGGCAACTATGGCTGCACCTTC. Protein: CASSLEMAGNYGCTF.

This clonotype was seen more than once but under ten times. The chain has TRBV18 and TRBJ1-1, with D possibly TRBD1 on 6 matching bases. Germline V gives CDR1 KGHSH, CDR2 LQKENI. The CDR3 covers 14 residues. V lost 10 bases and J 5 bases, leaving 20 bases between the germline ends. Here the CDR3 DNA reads TGTGCCACCACAGGAGGGGGGCGCGGGACTGAAGCTTTCTTT. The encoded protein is CATTGGGRGTEAFF.

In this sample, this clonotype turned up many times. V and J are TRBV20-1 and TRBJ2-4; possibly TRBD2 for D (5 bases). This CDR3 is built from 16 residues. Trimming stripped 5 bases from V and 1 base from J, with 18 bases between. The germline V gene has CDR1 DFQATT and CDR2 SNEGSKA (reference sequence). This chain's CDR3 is CSAGRGPVRAKNIQYF. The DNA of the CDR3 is TGCAGTGCTGGTCGGGGTCCAGTACGGGCCAAAAACATTCAGTACTTC.

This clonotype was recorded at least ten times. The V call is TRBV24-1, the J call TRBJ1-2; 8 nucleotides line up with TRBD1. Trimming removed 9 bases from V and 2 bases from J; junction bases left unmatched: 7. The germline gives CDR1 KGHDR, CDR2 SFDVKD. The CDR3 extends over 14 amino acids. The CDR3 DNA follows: TGTGCCACCTCCGGACAGGGCGGGAACTATGGCTACACCTTC. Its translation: CATSGQGGNYGYTF.

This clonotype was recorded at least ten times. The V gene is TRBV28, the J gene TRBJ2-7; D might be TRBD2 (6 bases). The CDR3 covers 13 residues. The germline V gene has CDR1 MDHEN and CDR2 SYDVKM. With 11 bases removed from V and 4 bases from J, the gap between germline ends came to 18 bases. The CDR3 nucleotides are TGTGCCGCCGGGGGAGCAGGGAGATACGAGCAGTACTTC. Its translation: CAAGGAGRYEQYF.